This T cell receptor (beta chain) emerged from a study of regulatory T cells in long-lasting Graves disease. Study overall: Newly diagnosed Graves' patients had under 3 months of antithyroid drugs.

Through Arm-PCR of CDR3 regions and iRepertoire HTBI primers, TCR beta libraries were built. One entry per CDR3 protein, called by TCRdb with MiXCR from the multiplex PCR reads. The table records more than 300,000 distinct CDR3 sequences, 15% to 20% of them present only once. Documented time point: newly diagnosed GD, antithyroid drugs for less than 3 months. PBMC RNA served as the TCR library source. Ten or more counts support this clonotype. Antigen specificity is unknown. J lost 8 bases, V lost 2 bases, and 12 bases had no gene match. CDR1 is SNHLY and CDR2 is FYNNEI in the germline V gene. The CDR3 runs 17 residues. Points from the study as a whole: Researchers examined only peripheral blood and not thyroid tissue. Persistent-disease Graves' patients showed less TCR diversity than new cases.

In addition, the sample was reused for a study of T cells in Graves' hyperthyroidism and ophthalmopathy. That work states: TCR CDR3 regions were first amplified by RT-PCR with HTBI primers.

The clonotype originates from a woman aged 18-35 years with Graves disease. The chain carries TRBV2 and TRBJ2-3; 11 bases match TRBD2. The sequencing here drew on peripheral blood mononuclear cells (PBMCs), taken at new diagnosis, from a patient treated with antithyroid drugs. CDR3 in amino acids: CASSEPRSSGRAATQYF. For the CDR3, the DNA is TGTGCCAGCAGTGAACCCCGGAGTAGCGGGAGGGCCGCTACGCAGTATTTT.